This entry concerns a single T cell receptor beta chain. This sample is drawn from a study of blood T cell repertoires in COVID-19. This CDR3 region has 16 residues. V lost 0 bases to trimming and J lost 0 bases, with 12 bases between them. Germline CDR1 reads LGHDT; CDR2 reads YNNKEL (reference sequence). Repertoires were generated with immunoSEQ multiplex PCR, while TCRdb's copy carries only in-frame clones and drops some. The sample consists of around 64,000 clones, about 89% of them appearing once. The sequencing sample was made of peripheral blood. The chain has TRBV3-1 (or the pseudogene TRBV3-2) and TRBJ2-7; no reliable D call. This TCR was recovered from a man aged 45-65 years with active COVID-19. The chain's CDR3 is CASSQDAQLSSYEQYF. The CDR3 nucleotides read TGTGCCAGCAGCCAAGATGCCCAACTAAGCTCCTACGAGCAGTACTTC.